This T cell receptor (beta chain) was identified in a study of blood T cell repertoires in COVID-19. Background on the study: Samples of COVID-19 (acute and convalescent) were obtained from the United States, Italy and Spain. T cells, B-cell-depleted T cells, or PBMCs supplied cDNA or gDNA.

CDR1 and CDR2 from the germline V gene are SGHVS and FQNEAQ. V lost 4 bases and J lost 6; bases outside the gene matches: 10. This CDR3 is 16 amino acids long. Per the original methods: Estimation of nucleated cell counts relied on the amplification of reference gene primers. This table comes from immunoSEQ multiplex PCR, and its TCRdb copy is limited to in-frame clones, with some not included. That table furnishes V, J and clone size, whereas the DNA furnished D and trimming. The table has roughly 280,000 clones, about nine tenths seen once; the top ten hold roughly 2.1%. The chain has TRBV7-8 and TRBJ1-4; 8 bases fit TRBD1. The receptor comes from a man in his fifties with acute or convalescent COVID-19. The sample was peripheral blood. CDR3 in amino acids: CASSSISGGRDEKLFF. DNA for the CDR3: TGTGCCAGCAGCTCAATATCAGGGGGCCGGGATGAAAAACTGTTTTTT.